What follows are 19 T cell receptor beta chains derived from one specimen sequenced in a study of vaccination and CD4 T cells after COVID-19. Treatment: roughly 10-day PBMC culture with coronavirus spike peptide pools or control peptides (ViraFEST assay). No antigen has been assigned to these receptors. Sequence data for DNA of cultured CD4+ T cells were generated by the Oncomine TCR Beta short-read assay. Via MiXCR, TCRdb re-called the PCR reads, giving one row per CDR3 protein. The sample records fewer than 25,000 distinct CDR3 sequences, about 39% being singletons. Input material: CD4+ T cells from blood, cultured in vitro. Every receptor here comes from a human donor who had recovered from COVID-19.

In nucleotides, the CDR3 is TGTGCCAGCAGTTACTCAAACGCTGGAGGGACGCAGTATTTT. Encoded protein: CASSYSNAGGTQYF. The rearrangement uses TRBV6-5 and TRBJ2-3; D possibly corresponds to TRBD2 (6 bases). This CDR3 comprises 14 residues. Germline CDR1 reads MNHEY; CDR2 reads SVGAGI. Trimming pared 0 bases from V and 9 bases from J, leaving 13 bases between.

CDR3 loop: CSAPDHPTGHAFF. CDR3 sequence (DNA): TGCAGTGCTCCCGACCACCCCACAGGGCACGCTTTCTTT. V gene TRBV20-1 combines with J gene TRBJ1-1; D possibly corresponds to TRBD1 (6 bases). This CDR3 is built from 13 residues. Germline CDR1 is DFQATT and CDR2 is SNEGSKA (reference sequence). V was cut by 5 bases and J by 11 bases, with 21 bases left in between.

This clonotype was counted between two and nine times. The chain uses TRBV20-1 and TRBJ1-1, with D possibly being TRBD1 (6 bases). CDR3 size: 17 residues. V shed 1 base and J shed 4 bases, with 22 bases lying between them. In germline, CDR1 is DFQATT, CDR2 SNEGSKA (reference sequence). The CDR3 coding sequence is TGCAGTGCTAGAGCCACCTACACAGGGCTGGGAAGCACTGAAGCTTTCTTT. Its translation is CSARATYTGLGSTEAFF.

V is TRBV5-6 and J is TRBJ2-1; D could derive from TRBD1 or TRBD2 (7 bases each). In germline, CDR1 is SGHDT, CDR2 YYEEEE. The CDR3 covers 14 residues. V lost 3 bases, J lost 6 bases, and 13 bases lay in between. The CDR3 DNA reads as TGTGCCAGCAGCTCGGGACAGCGGGGCAATGAGCAGTTCTTC. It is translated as CASSSGQRGNEQFF.

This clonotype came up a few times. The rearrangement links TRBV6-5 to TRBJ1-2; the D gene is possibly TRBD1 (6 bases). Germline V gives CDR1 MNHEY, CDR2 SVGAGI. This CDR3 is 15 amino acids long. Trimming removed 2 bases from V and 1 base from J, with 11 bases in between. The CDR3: CASSYDRTFNYGYTF. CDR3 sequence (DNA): TGTGCCAGCAGTTACGACAGGACGTTTAACTATGGCTACACCTTC.

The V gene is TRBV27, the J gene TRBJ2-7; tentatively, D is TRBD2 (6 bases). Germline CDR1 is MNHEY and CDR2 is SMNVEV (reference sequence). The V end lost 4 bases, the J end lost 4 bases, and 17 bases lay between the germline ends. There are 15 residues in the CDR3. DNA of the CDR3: TGTGCCAGCAGTTCTCCTTCGGGCGGGAATTACGAGCAGTACTTC. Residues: CASSSPSGGNYEQYF.

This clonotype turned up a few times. DNA of the CDR3: TGTGCCAGCAGGTCCGGGACAGGCGGCTACAATGAGCAGTTCTTC. It yields the protein CASRSGTGGYNEQFF. This chain joins TRBV7-6 and TRBJ2-1, with 8 bases that match TRBD1. Germline CDR1 is SGHVS and CDR2 is FNYEAQ. The CDR3 runs to 15 residues. Trimming at V came to 6 bases and at J to 3 bases, leaving 7 bases not matched to a gene.

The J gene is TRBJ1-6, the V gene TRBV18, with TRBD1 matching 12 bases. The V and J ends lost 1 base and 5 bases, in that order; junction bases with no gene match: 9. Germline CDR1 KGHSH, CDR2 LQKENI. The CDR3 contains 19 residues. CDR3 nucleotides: TGTGCCAGCTCACCACAAGGGACAGGGGGCTTGAATCATAATTCACCCCTCCACTTT. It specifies CASSPQGTGGLNHNSPLHF.

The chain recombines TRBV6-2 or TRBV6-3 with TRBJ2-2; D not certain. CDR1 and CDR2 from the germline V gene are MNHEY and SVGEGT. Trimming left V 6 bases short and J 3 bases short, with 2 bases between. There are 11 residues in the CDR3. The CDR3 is CASRDTGELFF. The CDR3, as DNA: TGTGCCAGCAGGGACACCGGGGAGCTGTTTTTT.

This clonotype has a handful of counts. The CDR3 DNA reads as TGTGCCTGGAGTGCGGGGTATGAGCAGTTCTTC. As protein: CAWSAGYEQFF. The chain is built from TRBV30 and TRBJ2-1; tentative D call: TRBD2 (5 bases). In germline, CDR1 is GTSNPN, CDR2 SVGIG (reference sequence). V shed 1 base and J shed 8 bases, with 6 bases lying between them. The CDR3 spans 11 residues.

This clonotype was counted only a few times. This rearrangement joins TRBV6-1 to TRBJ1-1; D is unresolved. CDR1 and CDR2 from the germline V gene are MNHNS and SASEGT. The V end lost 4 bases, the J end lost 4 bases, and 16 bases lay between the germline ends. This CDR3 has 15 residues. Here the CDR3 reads CASSASRSPGTEAFF. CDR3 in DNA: TGTGCCAGCAGTGCCTCTCGGAGCCCTGGCACTGAAGCTTTCTTT.

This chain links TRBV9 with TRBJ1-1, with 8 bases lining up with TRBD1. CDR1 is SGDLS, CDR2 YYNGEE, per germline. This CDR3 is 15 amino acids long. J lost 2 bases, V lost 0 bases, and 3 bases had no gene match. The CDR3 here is CASSVGDRRNTEAFF. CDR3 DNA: TGTGCCAGCAGCGTAGGGGACAGGAGAAACACTGAAGCTTTCTTT.

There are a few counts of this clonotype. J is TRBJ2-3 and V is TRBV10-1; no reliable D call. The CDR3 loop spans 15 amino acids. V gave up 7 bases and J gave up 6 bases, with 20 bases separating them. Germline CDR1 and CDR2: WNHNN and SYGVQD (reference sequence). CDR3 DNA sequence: TGCGCCAGCAAATCATCCGTTGGGGAAGGGGATACGCAGTATTTT. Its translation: CASKSSVGEGDTQYF.

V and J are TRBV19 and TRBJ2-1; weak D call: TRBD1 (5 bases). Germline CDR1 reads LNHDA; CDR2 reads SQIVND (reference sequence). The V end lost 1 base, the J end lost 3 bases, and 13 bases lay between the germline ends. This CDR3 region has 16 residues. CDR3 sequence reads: CASSIGRSGLYNEQFF. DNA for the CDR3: TGTGCCAGTAGTATAGGTAGGTCAGGGCTCTACAATGAGCAGTTCTTC.

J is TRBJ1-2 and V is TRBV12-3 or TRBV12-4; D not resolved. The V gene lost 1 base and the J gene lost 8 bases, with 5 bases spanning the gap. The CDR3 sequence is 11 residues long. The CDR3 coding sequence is TGTGCCAGCAGTTTAGAAGGAGGCTACACCTTC. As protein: CASSLEGGYTF.

CDR3 nucleotides: TGTGCCAGCAGCTTGGAGGTAACGACTGGCTGGCTAGCTGGGAATGAGCAGTTCTTC. This translates into CASSLEVTTGWLAGNEQFF. J is TRBJ2-1 and V is TRBV7-3; TRBD2 might be the D (5 bases). The V gene lost 3 bases and the J gene lost 7 bases, with 28 bases spanning the gap. This CDR3 is 19 amino acids long. From germline, CDR1 is SGHTA and CDR2 FQGTGA.

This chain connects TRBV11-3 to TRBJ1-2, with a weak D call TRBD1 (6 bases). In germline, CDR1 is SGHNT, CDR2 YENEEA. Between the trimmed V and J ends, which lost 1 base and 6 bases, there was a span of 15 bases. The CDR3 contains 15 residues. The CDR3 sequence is CASSLVGRGGHGYTF. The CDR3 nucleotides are TGTGCCAGCAGCTTAGTGGGCAGGGGCGGACATGGCTACACCTTC.

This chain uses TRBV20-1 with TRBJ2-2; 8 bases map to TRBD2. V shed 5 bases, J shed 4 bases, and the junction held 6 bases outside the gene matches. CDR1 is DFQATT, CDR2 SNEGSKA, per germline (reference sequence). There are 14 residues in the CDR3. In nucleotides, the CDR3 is TGCAGTGCTTCGCGGGAGGCCCGCACCGGGGAGCTGTTTTTT. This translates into CSASREARTGELFF.

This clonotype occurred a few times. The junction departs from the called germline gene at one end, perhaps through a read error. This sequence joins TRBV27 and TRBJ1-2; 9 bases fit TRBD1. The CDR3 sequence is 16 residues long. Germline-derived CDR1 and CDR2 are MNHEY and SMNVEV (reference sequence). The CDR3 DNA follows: TGTGCCAGCAGTATAAAGGGACAGGGATCTAATTATGGCTACACCTTC. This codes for CASSIKGQGSNYGYTF.